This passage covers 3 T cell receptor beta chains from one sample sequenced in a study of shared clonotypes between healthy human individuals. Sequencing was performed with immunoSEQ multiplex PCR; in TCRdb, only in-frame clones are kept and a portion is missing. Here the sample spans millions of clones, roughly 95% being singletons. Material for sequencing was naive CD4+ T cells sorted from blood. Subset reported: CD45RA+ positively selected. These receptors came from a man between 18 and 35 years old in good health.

CDR3 bases: TGTGCCATCACCGGGGGGACTAACTATGGCTACACCTTC. Translated: CAITGGTNYGYTF. The chain joins TRBV10-3 to TRBJ1-2, with D possibly TRBD1 on 5 matching bases. CDR3 length: 13 amino acids. Trimming took 7 bases from V and 0 from J, leaving 9 bases between them. Germline loops: CDR1 ENHRY, CDR2 SYGVKD.

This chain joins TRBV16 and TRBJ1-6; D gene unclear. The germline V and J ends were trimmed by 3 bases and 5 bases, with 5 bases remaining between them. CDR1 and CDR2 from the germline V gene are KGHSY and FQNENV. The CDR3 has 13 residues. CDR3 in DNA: TGTGCCAGCAGCCAGGCCCATAATTCACCCCTCCACTTT. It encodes CASSQAHNSPLHF.

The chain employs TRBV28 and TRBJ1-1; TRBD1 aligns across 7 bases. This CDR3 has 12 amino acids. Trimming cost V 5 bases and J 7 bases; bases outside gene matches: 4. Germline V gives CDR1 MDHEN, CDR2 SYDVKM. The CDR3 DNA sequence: TGTGCCAGCAGTACACGACAGGGTGAAGCTTTCTTT. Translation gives CASSTRQGEAFF.